This T cell receptor beta chain was recovered during a study of breast tumors, draining lymph nodes, adjacent tissues. Regarding the study as a whole: Tumor repertoires ranked between lymph nodes and nontumor tissue in diversity, with V and J gene preferences. The data were judged consistent with most tumor T cells coming from lymph node and expanding in tumor. Luminal-like breast cancer showed significantly greater tumor-nontumor repertoire similarity than basal-like breast cancer did. The lymph node origin of tumor T cells was framed as consistent with a hypothesis, not demonstrated.

The lymph nodes were axillary draining lymph nodes from breast cancer patients. Germline-derived CDR1 and CDR2 are MDHEN and SYDVKM. V dropped 1 base and J dropped 2 bases, with 17 bases sitting between them. The length of the CDR3 is 17 residues. This clonotype was counted only a few times. Its specificity is not known. TCRdb reprocessed the multiplex PCR reads via MiXCR and lists one record per CDR3 protein. The repertoire holds 85,000 to 130,000 distinct CDR3 sequences, with around 30% as singletons. Source material: axillary lymph node tissue. This chain joins TRBV28 and TRBJ1-2; the D gene is possibly TRBD1 (5 bases). This sequence originates from a female donor with breast cancer. Some clones in this sample may be carry-over from other donors' samples. The CDR3 here is CASSLYRGGGDNYGYTF. DNA for the CDR3: TGTGCCAGCAGTTTATATCGTGGGGGGGGGGACAACTATGGCTACACCTTC.